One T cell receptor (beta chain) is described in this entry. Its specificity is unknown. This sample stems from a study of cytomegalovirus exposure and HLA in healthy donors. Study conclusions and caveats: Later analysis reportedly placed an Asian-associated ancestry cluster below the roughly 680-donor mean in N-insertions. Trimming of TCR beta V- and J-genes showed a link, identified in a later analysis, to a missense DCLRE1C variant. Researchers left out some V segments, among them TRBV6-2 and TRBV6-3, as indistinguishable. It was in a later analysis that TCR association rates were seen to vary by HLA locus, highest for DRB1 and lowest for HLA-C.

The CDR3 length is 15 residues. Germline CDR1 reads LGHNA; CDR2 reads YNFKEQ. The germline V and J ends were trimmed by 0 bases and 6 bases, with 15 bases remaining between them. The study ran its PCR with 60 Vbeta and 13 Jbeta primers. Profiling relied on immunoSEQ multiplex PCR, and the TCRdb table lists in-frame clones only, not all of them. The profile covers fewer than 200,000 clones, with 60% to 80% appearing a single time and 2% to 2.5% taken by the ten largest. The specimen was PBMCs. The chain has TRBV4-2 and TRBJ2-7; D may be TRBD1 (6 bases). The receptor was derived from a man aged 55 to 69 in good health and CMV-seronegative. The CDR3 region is CASSQEIKTGLEQYF. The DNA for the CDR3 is TGTGCCAGCAGCCAAGAGATAAAGACAGGCCTCGAGCAGTACTTC.